This TCR beta chain was found in a study of blood T cells in healthy people across ages (dated by TCRdb to about 2015). Regarding the complete study: In model experiments, roughly one uniquely barcoded TCR beta cDNA molecule per two T cells was captured by template switching. To track age-related changes in TCR beta repertoire diversity, the study relied on deep sequencing normalized with unique cDNA molecular identifiers. Four age groups were formed from the donors: young (average approximately 15 years), middle-aged (just under 40), aged (roughly 58) and long-lived (about 80). To avoid experimental bias, donors of different ages were spread randomly across the sequencing lanes. For two donors (one aged 18 to 30 and one aged 80 or older), the study analyzed two additional independent replicas of 1 million unique cDNA reads from the same blood draw. What the research found in general, with its limitations: There was a strong correlation between observed TCR beta diversity and the percentage of naive T cells measured by flow cytometry. Because profiling used bulk unsorted PBMCs, naive and antigen-experienced compartments could not be compared conclusively. Observed TCR beta diversity per million T cells fell roughly linearly with age, and a significant reduction was already apparent by age about 38. Because donor CMV infection status was unknown, age-related changes in expanded clonotypes were potentially confounded. Estimates of total diversity from one million sequenced T cells were regarded as lower bounds and underestimates. Compared with the aged group, the long-lived group had more naive CD4+ T cells, fewer expanded clones and increased TCR diversity, a pattern suggesting age selection.

This clonotype was counted many times. What antigen it recognizes has not been identified. One base away there is no much larger clone; base qualities are not given. Here V drops 4 bases and J drops 5 bases, and the junction holds 9 bases not matched to any gene. The CDR3 spans 18 residues, from the cysteine through the phenylalanine. Only CDR3 DNA remains: 54 bases, in frame from the first base. Via the germline V gene, CDR1 is SGHRS and CDR2 YFSETQ. Library construction relied on 5' RACE. The sample was run on an Illumina HiSeq 2500. The second PCR ran for about 6 to 11 cycles and used a J-beta primer mix along with a sample-barcoded 5' primer. A unique molecular identifier was introduced onto each TCR beta cDNA molecule by a template-switch 5' adaptor carrying 12 random nucleotides. Each sample yielded at least 2.5 million CDR3-containing paired-end reads. First-strand cDNA was synthesized from all RNA with the Mint cDNA synthesis kit, primed by a TRBC-specific oligonucleotide. After uracil-DNA glycosylase treatment, a first 18-cycle PCR used universal primers M1SS and BC2_uni_R on all cDNA. In the paper's pipeline: Normalization of each sample was performed by random selection of 1 million high-quality reads, each carrying a distinct molecular identifier. Instead of being binned into consensus sequences, reads that shared molecular identifiers were thrown out. CDR3 identification, clonotype clustering and error correction used MiTCR with a Q25 quality threshold and the strictest error-elimination algorithm. Lower-bound total TCR beta diversity was estimated with a nonparametric unseen species model using Euler transformation. TCRdb reprocessing: public reads trimmed at Q25 with fastp, clones called with MiXCR, in-frame beta chains kept. Identical CDR3 protein sequences are pooled into one entry, listed with their most common genes and DNA. The V and J calls and clone size come from TCRdb's table, not from the authors' own analysis. The sample table lists approximately 1.5 million distinct CDR3 sequences, about 32% of them with a count of one. The ten largest clones capture about 11% of the sample.

The donors were roughly 39 Caucasian individuals from Russia, aged roughly 6 to 100 years, who were systemically healthy. Approximately 9.3 milliliters of peripheral blood were drawn from each donor into EDTA-treated Vacutainer tubes. Ficoll-Paque density-gradient centrifugation was used to isolate PBMCs, with at least 6.5 million per sample. Trizol reagent was used to extract total RNA from PBMCs, with at least 5 micrograms per sample. For every donor, flow cytometry on a PBMC aliquot measured the percentage of naive CD45RAhigh/CD27high T cells. This clonotype was sampled from a woman aged 25 to 39 in good health. The chain was built from TRBV5-1 and TRBJ2-1; 16 nucleotides in the junction match TRBD2. The sample was blood. In nucleotide form, the sequence is TGCGCCAGCAGCCCGGGACTAGCGGGGGGGCCAATCCACAATGAGCAGTTCTTC. It translates to CASSPGLAGGPIHNEQFF.